This T cell receptor beta chain was sequenced during a study of cytomegalovirus exposure and HLA in healthy donors. The CDR3 is made up of 16 amino acids. Per germline, CDR1 SNHLY and CDR2 FYNNEI. Trimming at V came to 7 bases and at J to 6 bases, leaving 12 bases not matched to a gene. A word on this clone: Its antigen remains unidentified.

Overall study results and limits: Being productive about 90% or about 30% of the time was typical of most TCR beta V segments in an earlier analysis. Some segments of the V type, notably TRBV6-2 and TRBV6-3, were excluded as indistinguishable.

The primer mix had 60 Vbeta and 13 Jbeta primers. Using immunoSEQ multiplex PCR, the repertoire was profiled, and TCRdb retains in-frame clones only, with some absent. Seen here are about 150,000 clones, approximately 72% observed once, and the top ten hold under 7.5%. Input material: PBMCs. V is TRBV2 and J is TRBJ2-7; 13 positions agree with TRBD2. The TCR was taken from a woman in her sixties in good health and CMV-seronegative. This chain's CDR3 is CASTYGLAGAISEQYF. CDR3 bases: TGTGCCAGCACCTACGGACTAGCGGGAGCAATAAGCGAGCAGTACTTC.